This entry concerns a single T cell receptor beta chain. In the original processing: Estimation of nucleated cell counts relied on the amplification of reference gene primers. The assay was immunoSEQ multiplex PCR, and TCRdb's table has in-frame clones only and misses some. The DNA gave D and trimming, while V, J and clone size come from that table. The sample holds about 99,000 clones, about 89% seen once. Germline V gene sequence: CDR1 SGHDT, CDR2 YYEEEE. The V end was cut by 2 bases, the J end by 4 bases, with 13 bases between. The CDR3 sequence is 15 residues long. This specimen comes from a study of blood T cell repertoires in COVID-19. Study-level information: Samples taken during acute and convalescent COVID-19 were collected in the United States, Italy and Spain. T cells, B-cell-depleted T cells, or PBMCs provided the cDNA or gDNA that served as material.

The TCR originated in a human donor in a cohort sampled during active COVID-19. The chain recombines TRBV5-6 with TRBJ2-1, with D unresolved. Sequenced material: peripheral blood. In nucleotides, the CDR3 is TGTGCCAGCAGCTTACGGCGACTTCAATACAATGAGCAGTTCTTC. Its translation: CASSLRRLQYNEQFF.